The T cell receptor (beta chain) described here comes from a study of T cell changes during pregnancy in multiple sclerosis. For this clone: Germline and junction disagree at one end, which may indicate a read error.

Germline V gene sequence: CDR1 MGHRA, CDR2 YSYEKL. This CDR3 has 12 amino acids. Sequenced by immunoSEQ multiplex PCR; TCRdb stores in-frame clones only, minus some. The sample lists some 99,000 clones, about 90% occurring once. The sequenced sample was peripheral blood, obtained after pregnancy. The J gene is TRBJ2-3, the V gene TRBV4-1; 10 bases fit TRBD2. This TCR was sampled from a female donor in good health, enrolled as a control in a pregnancy study. CDR3 sequence: CASSQELAGVVF. CDR3 sequence (DNA): TGCGCCAGCAGCCAGGAGCTAGCGGGAGTGGTATTT.